Shown below are 26 T cell receptor beta chains from a single sample sequenced in a study of blood T cell repertoires in COVID-19. The method was immunoSEQ multiplex PCR; TCRdb's version includes in-frame clones alone and lacks a portion of them. Among approximately 250,000 clones listed, more than 85% were seen once. Material for sequencing was PBMCs or T cells enriched from blood (not recorded which). Receptors were obtained from a woman in her 30s who had recovered from COVID-19.

The V gene is TRBV14, the J gene TRBJ2-7, with 7 nucleotides matching TRBD1. CDR1 is SGHDN, CDR2 FVKESK, per germline. There are 15 residues in the CDR3. The ends lost 3 bases at V and 7 bases at J; junction bases unmatched: 12. The DNA for the CDR3 is TGTGCCAGCAGCCACCTCGCAGGGGGTCCTAGGGAGCAGTACTTC. Its translation: CASSHLAGGPREQYF.

This sequence joins TRBV4-2 and TRBJ2-3; 12 nucleotides line up with TRBD2. V was pared by 0 bases and J by 6 bases, with 10 bases of the junction left unmatched. The CDR3 runs to 18 residues. Germline V CDR1 and CDR2: LGHNA, YNFKEQ. CDR3 sequence: CASSQDPSGTSGLDTQYF. The DNA of the CDR3 is TGTGCCAGCAGCCAAGATCCCTCTGGGACTAGCGGGTTGGATACGCAGTATTTT.

A word on this clone: Sequence at one end of the junction differs from germline and may be a read error. V is TRBV20-1 and J is TRBJ2-7; the D gene is possibly TRBD2 (6 bases). Germline values: CDR1 DFQATT, CDR2 SNEGSKA (reference sequence). CDR3 length: 11 residues. For the CDR3, the DNA is TGCAGTGCCGTTACTAGCTACCAGCAGTACTTC. Translated, it gives CSAVTSYQQYF.

The chain recombines TRBV5-4 with TRBJ1-1; D is unresolved. CDR3 length equals 13 residues. The ends were cut back, 0 bases at V and 7 bases at J, with 10 bases in the middle. Germline CDR1 and CDR2: SGHNT and YYREEE (reference sequence). The CDR3: CASSLENGLEAFF. The CDR3 DNA reads TGTGCCAGCAGCTTGGAAAATGGACTTGAAGCTTTCTTT.

The J gene is TRBJ2-1, the V gene TRBV28; a weak D match, TRBD2 (6 bases). CDR1 is MDHEN and CDR2 is SYDVKM in the germline V gene. The CDR3 extends over 13 amino acids. The V end lost 11 bases, the J end lost 5 bases, and 16 bases lay between the germline ends. CDR3 residues: CAVTGADHNEQFF. The CDR3 bases are TGTGCCGTAACGGGAGCAGACCACAATGAGCAGTTCTTC. The entire variable domain, with the rest obtained from reference TRBV28 and TRBJ2-1, is as follows: DVKVTQSSRYLVKRTGEKVFLECVQDMDHENMFWYRQDPGLGLRLIYFSYDVKMKEKGDIPEGYSVSREKKERFSLILESASTNQTSMYLCAVTGADHNEQFFGPGTRLTVL.

The CDR3 protein is CASSLWRRPNTIYF. The CDR3 DNA reads TGTGCCAGCAGCTTGTGGCGGCGGCCGAACACCATATATTTT. The rearrangement links TRBV5-8 to TRBJ1-3; D is ambiguous. Germline-derived CDR1 and CDR2 are SGHTS and YDEGEE. Trimming stripped 1 base from V and 7 bases from J, with 12 bases between. The CDR3 has 14 amino acids.

This clone occurred a few times. The V gene is TRBV4-3, the J gene TRBJ2-7, with 7 bases aligning to TRBD1. The V and J ends lost 0 bases and 2 bases, in that order; junction bases with no gene match: 1. CDR3 length: 14 amino acids. The germline CDR1 and CDR2 sequences are LGHNA and YSLEER. The CDR3 nucleotides read TGCGCCAGCAGCCAAGAAGACAGGGCCTACGAGCAGTACTTC. Translation gives CASSQEDRAYEQYF.

This chain connects TRBV28 to TRBJ1-2; 9 nucleotides align to TRBD1. This CDR3 is 16 amino acids long. Trimming cost V 6 bases and J 3 bases; bases outside gene matches: 11. Germline V lookup: CDR1 MDHEN, CDR2 SYDVKM. The CDR3: CASSFWGDRADYGYTF. The CDR3 DNA is TGTGCCAGCAGCTTTTGGGGGGACAGGGCGGACTATGGCTACACCTTC.

The chain recombines TRBV4-3 with TRBJ2-1; TRBD2 aligns across 8 bases. The germline CDR1 and CDR2 sequences are LGHNA and YSLEER. Unmatched junction bases numbered 6, after V lost 11 bases and J lost 0 bases. The CDR3 consists of 14 residues. The CDR3 is CASSSGISYNEQFF. The DNA of the CDR3 is TGCGCCTCTAGTAGCGGGATCTCCTACAATGAGCAGTTCTTC.

The chain is built from TRBV7-2 and TRBJ1-6; TRBD1 aligns across 8 bases. V gave up 1 base and J gave up 7 bases; unmatched junction bases: 6. The CDR3 is 16 residues long. CDR1 is SGHTA, CDR2 FQGNSA, per germline. CDR3 in amino acids: CASSLGETGANSPLHF. CDR3 nucleotide sequence: TGTGCCAGCAGCTTAGGAGAGACAGGGGCAAATTCACCCCTCCACTTT.

The sample holds a few counts of this clone. V is TRBV4-1 and J is TRBJ1-2; 8 bases are a match to TRBD1. The germline CDR1 and CDR2 sequences are MGHRA and YSYEKL. The junction had 11 bases not matched to a gene; V was cut back by 1 base and J by 7 bases. The CDR3 runs to 16 residues. This CDR3 reads CASSQGFVGTGGGYTF. CDR3 in DNA: TGCGCCAGCAGCCAAGGTTTTGTCGGTACAGGGGGTGGCTACACCTTC.

DNA for the CDR3: TGTGCCTGGAGTACTGGACGGACACCCTACGAGCAGTACTTC. Protein: CAWSTGRTPYEQYF. The chain joins TRBV30 to TRBJ2-7; D perhaps matches TRBD1 (5 bases). The V and J ends lost 2 bases and 2 bases respectively, with 13 bases between them. This CDR3 has 14 amino acids. Per germline, CDR1 GTSNPN and CDR2 SVGIG (reference sequence).

V gene TRBV10-3 combines with J gene TRBJ2-2; 7 bases are shared with TRBD1. V dropped 0 bases and J dropped 2; count of bases not matched to a gene: 9. Germline CDR1 reads ENHRY; CDR2 reads SYGVKD. This CDR3 region has 18 residues. The CDR3 here is CAISESGRGKRNTGELFF. CDR3 DNA: TGTGCCATCAGTGAGTCGGGCAGGGGGAAGAGAAACACCGGGGAGCTGTTTTTT.

The CDR3 region is CASSLGGQGTTDTQYF. The CDR3 nucleotides are TGCGCCAGCAGCTTGGGTGGACAGGGTACAACAGATACGCAGTATTTT. The rearrangement links TRBV5-1 to TRBJ2-3, with 8 bases aligning to TRBD1. Trimming cost V 0 bases and J 3 bases; bases outside gene matches: 6. The germline V gene has CDR1 SGHRS and CDR2 YFSETQ. This CDR3 is built from 16 residues.

The gene calls are TRBV2 and TRBJ1-5; D may be TRBD1 (5 bases). With 6 bases removed from V and 1 base from J, the gap between germline ends came to 10 bases. The CDR3 runs to 14 residues. Germline V CDR1 and CDR2: SNHLY, FYNNEI. CDR3 residues: CASRDITSNQPQHF. CDR3 bases: TGTGCCAGCAGGGACATTACCAGCAATCAGCCCCAGCATTTT.

This chain links TRBV29-1 with TRBJ1-5; 12 nucleotides agree with TRBD1. Germline V gene data show CDR1 as SQVTM and CDR2 as ANQGSEA. The CDR3 totals 15 residues. J lost 7 bases, V lost 6 bases, and 10 bases had no gene match. As DNA, the CDR3 is TGCAGCGTGAAGGACGGGACAGGGGGCCGGCAGCCCCAGCATTTT. It encodes CSVKDGTGGRQPQHF. Combining the CDR3 with reference TRBV29-1 and TRBJ1-5 gives the whole variable domain SAVISQKPSRDICQRGTSLTIQCQVDSQVTMMFWYRQQPGQSLTLIATANQGSEATYESGFVIDKFPISRPNLTFSTLTVSNMSPEDSSIYLCSVKDGTGGRQPQHFGDGTRLSIL.

This clone was seen a single time. This rearrangement joins TRBV6-2 or TRBV6-3 to TRBJ1-2; D uncertain. Germline CDR1 MNHEY, CDR2 SVGEGT. The CDR3 has 13 residues. V was cut by 4 bases and J by 8 bases, with 14 bases left in between. The CDR3 sequence: CASSFADPEGYTF. In DNA form, the CDR3 reads TGTGCCAGCAGTTTTGCGGATCCCGAGGGCTACACCTTC.

The chain is built from TRBV6-5 and TRBJ2-6; D unresolved. The ends were cut back, 2 bases at V and 1 base at J, with 9 bases in the middle. The CDR3 is 16 residues long. Germline loops: CDR1 MNHEY, CDR2 SVGAGI. The CDR3 region is CASSYNGFSGANVLTF. CDR3 coding DNA: TGTGCCAGCAGTTACAACGGGTTTTCTGGGGCCAACGTCCTGACTTTC.

Only one count was recorded for this clone. The gene calls are TRBV4-1 and TRBJ1-1; D gene unclear. The CDR3 is 15 residues long. Deletions cut 4 bases from V and 0 bases from J, with 12 bases between. Germline CDR1 MGHRA, CDR2 YSYEKL. Here the CDR3 DNA reads TGCGCCAGCAGCCCAAGAGGTAGAATGAACACTGAAGCTTTCTTT. As protein: CASSPRGRMNTEAFF.

This rearrangement joins TRBV9 to TRBJ1-4; D might be TRBD1 (5 bases). The CDR3 has 17 amino acids. The germline CDR1 and CDR2 sequences are SGDLS and YYNGEE. The germline V and J ends were trimmed by 3 bases and 4 bases, with 19 bases remaining between them. The chain's CDR3 is CASSAPHNDRVNEKLFF. In DNA, the CDR3 is TGTGCCAGCAGCGCGCCCCACAACGACAGAGTTAATGAAAAACTGTTTTTT.

In its sample, this clone was seen many times. The rearrangement uses TRBV7-8 and TRBJ2-1; D gene uncertain. V lost 3 bases and J 8 bases, leaving 11 bases between the germline ends. Looked up from germline, CDR1 is SGHVS and CDR2 is FQNEAQ. There are 13 residues in the CDR3. CDR3 protein: CASSFRSHDEQFF. DNA for the CDR3: TGTGCCAGCAGCTTTCGTAGTCACGATGAGCAGTTCTTC.

CDR3 in DNA: TGTGCCAGCAGCTTAGCTGAGGCCGGGACACTCAAAGGGGACACTGAAGCTTTCTTT. It encodes CASSLAEAGTLKGDTEAFF. This chain uses TRBV7-2 with TRBJ1-1; D possibly corresponds to TRBD1 (6 bases). V lost 0 bases, J lost 3 bases, and 23 bases lay in between. CDR3 length equals 19 residues. The germline V gene has CDR1 SGHTA and CDR2 FQGNSA.

The chain links TRBV28 to TRBJ2-3; no reliable D call. V was clipped by 3 bases and J by 2 bases, with 9 bases between them. The CDR3 length is 14 residues. Germline values: CDR1 MDHEN, CDR2 SYDVKM. CDR3: CASSLPLVTDTQYF. The DNA of the CDR3 is TGTGCCAGCAGTTTGCCACTCGTCACAGATACGCAGTATTTT.

CDR3 sequence reads: CSVGTSGSVWADTQYF. The CDR3, as DNA: TGCAGCGTTGGGACTAGCGGGAGTGTTTGGGCAGATACGCAGTATTTT. V usage is TRBV29-1 and J usage is TRBJ2-3; TRBD2 matches at 13 bases. V gave up 4 bases and J gave up 4 bases; unmatched junction bases: 8. This CDR3 has 16 residues. Germline-derived CDR1 and CDR2 are SQVTM and ANQGSEA.

The V call is TRBV27, the J call TRBJ2-1; 7 bases line up with TRBD1. CDR1 and CDR2 from the germline V gene are MNHEY and SMNVEV (reference sequence). The V gene end was trimmed by 3 bases and the J gene end by 8 bases; junction bases not matched to a gene: 10. The CDR3 totals 15 residues. The CDR3 nucleotides are TGTGCCAGCAGTTTTGGACAGGCTTACAGGGATGAGCAGTTCTTC. Residues: CASSFGQAYRDEQFF.

This chain links TRBV5-1 with TRBJ1-6, with TRBD1 matching over 7 bases. Germline-derived CDR1 and CDR2 are SGHRS and YFSETQ. With 4 bases clipped from V and 7 bases from J, the junction kept 8 bases outside the gene matches. The CDR3 has 15 residues. DNA of the CDR3: TGCGCCAGCAGCCCTCAGACAGGGAGGAATTCACCCCTCCACTTT. Translation: CASSPQTGRNSPLHF.